The source of this TCR beta chain is a study of a mutant IDH1 vaccine in newly diagnosed glioma. Looking at the study overall: Receipt of radiotherapy, temozolomide, or both preceded the study, and most received both. Findings of the study overall: Changes to the top peripheral T cell clonotypes appeared unrelated to pseudoprogression. There were vaccine-induced immune responses in 85% to 95% of the patients.

With respect to this clone: Its antigen is not known.

Using immunoSEQ multiplex PCR, the repertoire was profiled, and TCRdb retains in-frame clones only, with some absent. Of some 60,000 clones listed, about 90% are singletons. The time point was: baseline, week 1 (first vaccination visit). Documented treatment: pre-vaccination baseline after standard-of-care therapy. Patients carried new grade 3 or 4 IDH1-mutant astrocytomas lacking nuclear ATRX. The CDR3 length is 14 residues. V was cut by 4 bases and J by 1 base, with 10 bases left in between. Germline V gives CDR1 SGHDN, CDR2 FVKESK. The sample here was PBMCs, taken from a glioma patient treated with radiotherapy, temozolomide or both. The sequence came from a man aged 50 to 59 with glioma. The chain uses TRBV14 and TRBJ1-1, with a possible D match to TRBD1 (5 bases). This CDR3 reads CASSPFTGNTEAFF. For the CDR3, the DNA is TGTGCCAGCAGCCCATTCACAGGGAACACTGAAGCTTTCTTT.